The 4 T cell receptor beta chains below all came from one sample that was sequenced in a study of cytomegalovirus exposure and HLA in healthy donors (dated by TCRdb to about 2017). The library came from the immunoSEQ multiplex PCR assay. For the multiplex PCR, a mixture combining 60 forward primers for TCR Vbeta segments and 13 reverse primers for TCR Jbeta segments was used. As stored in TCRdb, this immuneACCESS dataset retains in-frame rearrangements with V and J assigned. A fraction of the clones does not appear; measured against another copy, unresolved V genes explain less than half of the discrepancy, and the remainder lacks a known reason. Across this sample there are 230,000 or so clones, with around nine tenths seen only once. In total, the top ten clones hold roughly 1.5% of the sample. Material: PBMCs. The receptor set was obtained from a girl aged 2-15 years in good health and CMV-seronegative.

The DNA of the CDR3 is TGTGCCAGCAGTGAACTTCAGCGGGGAGAAGCTTTCTTT. Protein sequence: CASSELQRGEAFF. V and J are TRBV6-5 and TRBJ1-1; no clear D. Trimming removed 5 bases at V and 8 bases at J, with 15 bases between. Germline CDR1 and CDR2: MNHEY and SVGAGI. The CDR3 is 13 residues long.

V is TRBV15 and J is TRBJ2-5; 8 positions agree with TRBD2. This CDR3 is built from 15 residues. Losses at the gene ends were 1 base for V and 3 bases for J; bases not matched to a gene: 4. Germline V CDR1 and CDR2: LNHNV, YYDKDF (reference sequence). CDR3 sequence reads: CATSRGGAGEETQYF. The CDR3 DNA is TGTGCCACCAGCAGAGGGGGAGCGGGAGAAGAGACCCAGTACTTC.

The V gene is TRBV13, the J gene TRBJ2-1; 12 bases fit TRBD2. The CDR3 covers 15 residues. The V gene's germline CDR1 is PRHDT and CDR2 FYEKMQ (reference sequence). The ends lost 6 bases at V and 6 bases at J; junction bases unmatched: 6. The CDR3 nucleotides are TGTGCCAGCAGATCCCTAGCGGGGGGGCGCAATGAGCAGTTCTTC. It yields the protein CASRSLAGGRNEQFF.

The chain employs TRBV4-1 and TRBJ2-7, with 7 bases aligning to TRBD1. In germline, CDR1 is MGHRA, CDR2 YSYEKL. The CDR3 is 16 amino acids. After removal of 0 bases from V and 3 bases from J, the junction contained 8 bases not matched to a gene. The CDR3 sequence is CASSQDQQGKYYEQYF. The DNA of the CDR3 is TGCGCCAGCAGCCAAGATCAACAGGGGAAGTACTACGAGCAGTACTTC.